This T cell receptor (beta chain) was recovered during a study of Graves' ophthalmopathy and Graves' hyperthyroidism. Study information: Sampling took place at initial diagnosis, with peripheral blood obtained before any treatment. Study results and caveats: Sensitivity of 65% to 71% and specificity of roughly 78% were achieved by the model that predicted ophthalmopathy progression. Using 13 signatures, a model distinguished ophthalmopathy from stable hyperthyroidism, reaching 87.88% sensitivity and approximately 80% specificity.

Moderate-to-severe activity, CAS at least 3, NOSPECS at least 4 and duration under 3 months characterized donors with ophthalmopathy. Trimming took 8 bases from V and 5 from J, leaving 13 bases between them. The CDR3 spans 12 residues. Per the germline V gene, CDR1 is GTSNPN and CDR2 is SVGIG (reference sequence). Amplifying from RNA transcripts, the study obtained TCR beta CDR3 regions. HTBI-primed RT-PCR formed the first round, and a multiplex PCR formed the second. TCRdb re-called the multiplex PCR reads through MiXCR, storing one row per CDR3 protein. This sample has about 400,000 distinct CDR3 sequences, with about 16% found just once. This clonotype appeared once. Its antigen remains unknown.

This TCR came from a woman aged 18-35 years with Graves' ophthalmopathy. The sample taken for sequencing was peripheral blood. This rearrangement joins TRBV30 to TRBJ1-5, with TRBD1 as a possible D gene (5 bases). CDR3 in DNA: TGTGCCCGGGGGAGGGGCCATCAGCCCCAGCATTTT. This translates into CARGRGHQPQHF.